What follows are 17 T cell receptor beta chains derived from one specimen sequenced in a study of neoadjuvant anti-PD-1 for oral cavity cancer. Some clones are missing from TCRdb's copy, which holds only in-frame ones; the method was immunoSEQ multiplex PCR. The sample lists 14,000 to 15,000 clones, 60% to 75% occurring once. The sample was PBMCs, taken before nivolumab (anti-PD-1) treatment. These receptor sequences come from a person between 35 and 79 years old with oral cavity squamous cell carcinoma.

This rearrangement joins TRBV6-6 to TRBJ2-5; D possibly matches TRBD1 or TRBD2 (5 bases each). CDR3 size: 13 residues. Trimming cost V 7 bases and J 1 base, with 10 bases left between them. Germline-derived CDR1 and CDR2 are MNHNY and SVGAGI (reference sequence). CDR3 sequence (DNA): TGTGCCAGCACCTGGGGGATCCAAGAGACCCAGTACTTC. Its protein is CASTWGIQETQYF.

The V call is TRBV19, the J call TRBJ1-1, with a possible D match to TRBD1 (6 bases). Trimming took 5 bases from V and 2 from J, leaving 21 bases between them. The CDR3 is 17 residues long. CDR1 and CDR2 (germline): LNHDA, SQIVND (reference sequence). CDR3 sequence (DNA): TGTGCCAGTAGTGGGCCGGGGGGCTCTTTTGTCAACACTGAAGCTTTCTTT. Translated, it gives CASSGPGGSFVNTEAFF.

The chain has TRBV19 and TRBJ2-3; the D is unclear. This CDR3 has 13 residues. Deletions cut 3 bases from V and 2 bases from J, with 6 bases between. CDR1 and CDR2 (germline): LNHDA, SQIVND (reference sequence). The CDR3 loop reads CASSIAATDTQYF. The CDR3 nucleotides read TGTGCCAGTAGTATCGCCGCCACAGATACGCAGTATTTT.

This chain links TRBV7-8 with TRBJ2-2; D not certain. Germline CDR1 SGHVS, CDR2 FQNEAQ. Trimming left V 2 bases short and J 8 bases short, with 9 bases between. The CDR3 is 13 residues long. Here the CDR3 DNA reads TGTGCCAGCAGCTTACCCCTCGAGGGGGAGCTGTTTTTT. Encoded protein: CASSLPLEGELFF.

This clone appeared a single time. The chain combines TRBV7-2 with TRBJ2-3; D uncertain. Trimming stripped 2 bases from V and 0 bases from J, with 18 bases between. The length of the CDR3 is 18 residues. The germline CDR1 and CDR2 sequences are SGHTA and FQGNSA. CDR3 nucleotides: TGTGCCAGCAGCTTATTAGGCCTCCCCTCTTCTAGCACAGATACGCAGTATTTT. Protein sequence: CASSLLGLPSSSTDTQYF.

This chain uses TRBV4-2 with TRBJ1-4; TRBD1 matches 10 bases. The CDR3 is 15 residues long. Losses at the gene ends were 6 bases for V and 8 bases for J; bases not matched to a gene: 9. Looked up from germline, CDR1 is LGHNA and CDR2 is YNFKEQ. CDR3 in amino acids: CASRQTGTGEEKLFF. CDR3 DNA: TGTGCCAGCAGGCAGACCGGGACAGGGGAAGAAAAACTGTTTTTT.

The CDR3 reads CASLGFRDLRQFF. The CDR3 nucleotides are TGTGCCAGCTTGGGATTCCGGGACTTGAGGCAGTTCTTC. The V and J genes are TRBV7-8 and TRBJ2-1; a possible D gene is TRBD2 (6 bases). The CDR3 runs to 13 residues. Trimming cost V 8 bases and J 12 bases, with 20 bases left between them. CDR1 SGHVS and CDR2 FQNEAQ come from the germline V gene.

This sequence joins TRBV7-9 and TRBJ1-3; 11 nucleotides line up with TRBD1. CDR1 SEHNR and CDR2 FQNEAQ come from the germline V gene (reference sequence). The CDR3 has 17 residues. V was pared by 6 bases and J by 2 bases, with 9 bases of the junction left unmatched. This chain's CDR3 is CASRPRDRGAAGNTIYF. The DNA for the CDR3 is TGTGCCAGCAGACCAAGGGACAGGGGGGCGGCTGGAAACACCATATATTTT.

The genes are TRBV6-6 and TRBJ2-7; 8 nucleotides match TRBD1. V lost 5 bases to trimming and J lost 4 bases; unmatched junction nucleotides: 13. Germline CDR1 MNHNY, CDR2 SVGAGI (reference sequence). The CDR3 runs 16 residues. The CDR3 loop is CASSHTQGALPYEQYF. Here the CDR3 DNA reads TGTGCCAGCAGTCACACCCAGGGGGCCCTCCCTTACGAGCAGTACTTC.

This chain links TRBV10-3 with TRBJ2-6; the D gene is possibly TRBD2 (6 bases). The V gene lost 0 bases and the J gene lost 0 bases, with 12 bases spanning the gap. The CDR3 has 18 residues. Germline lookup yields CDR1 ENHRY and CDR2 SYGVKD. The CDR3 is CAISESRGRTSGANVLTF. The CDR3 bases are TGTGCCATCAGTGAGTCGCGGGGACGAACCTCTGGGGCCAACGTCCTGACTTTC.

This clone was seen only once. The gene calls are TRBV6-4 and TRBJ2-1; D is possibly TRBD1 (7 bases). V lost 4 bases and J 9 bases, leaving 19 bases between the germline ends. CDR1 MRHNA and CDR2 SNTAGT come from the germline V gene. This CDR3 is 15 amino acids long. CDR3 bases: TGTGCCAGCAGTGTGACAGGGAGGTCATTCAGTGAGCAGTTCTTC. It translates to CASSVTGRSFSEQFF.

This chain joins TRBV10-1 and TRBJ1-1; D unclear. Deletions cut 4 bases from V and 3 bases from J, with 12 bases between. The CDR3 is made up of 14 amino acids. Germline loops: CDR1 WNHNN, CDR2 SYGVQD (reference sequence). CDR3 in amino acids: CASSVSRSYTEAFF. CDR3 nucleotides: TGCGCCAGCAGTGTATCCAGGTCGTACACTGAAGCTTTCTTT.

The sample holds one count of this clone. The chain is built from TRBV5-1 and TRBJ2-1; the D is unclear. The CDR3 has 12 amino acids. Germline V lookup: CDR1 SGHRS, CDR2 YFSETQ. V lost 2 bases, J lost 13 bases, and 13 bases lay in between. As DNA, the CDR3 is TGCGCCAGCAGCTTAGAAGATAGTATCCAGTTCTTC. Translating it yields CASSLEDSIQFF.

This clone was picked up a small number of times. The chain combines TRBV6-5 with TRBJ1-5, with 7 bases aligning to TRBD1. Germline assignment: CDR1 MNHEY and CDR2 SVGAGI. V dropped 5 bases and J dropped 5; count of bases not matched to a gene: 3. The CDR3 runs 13 residues. The CDR3 nucleotides read TGTGCCAGCAGTCGGGACAGATATCAGCCCCAGCATTTT. This encodes CASSRDRYQPQHF.

The chain carries TRBV19 and TRBJ2-3; TRBD2 matches at 9 bases. CDR3 length equals 18 residues. CDR1 and CDR2 from the germline V gene are LNHDA and SQIVND (reference sequence). The V and J ends lost 3 bases and 3 bases, in that order; junction bases with no gene match: 13. The CDR3 loop reads CASSMLSSSSGGTDTQYF. In DNA form, the CDR3 reads TGTGCCAGTAGTATGTTGAGTTCGTCGAGCGGGGGGACAGATACGCAGTATTTT.

This sequence joins TRBV10-1 and TRBJ2-1; 8 bases fit TRBD2. The V and J ends lost 5 bases and 9 bases, in that order; junction bases with no gene match: 9. The CDR3 runs 14 residues. Germline CDR1 and CDR2: WNHNN and SYGVQD (reference sequence). The CDR3 protein is CASSHAGGRGEQFF. The CDR3 nucleotides are TGCGCCAGCAGTCACGCGGGAGGAAGGGGTGAGCAGTTCTTC.

The sample holds a few counts of this clone. The chain combines TRBV11-2 with TRBJ2-1; D unclear. The V end lost 0 bases, the J end lost 0 bases, and 6 bases lay between the germline ends. Germline values: CDR1 SGHAT, CDR2 FQNNGV. The length of the CDR3 is 15 residues. The CDR3 loop reads CASSLDSSSYNEQFF. CDR3 DNA: TGTGCCAGCAGCTTAGATTCTAGCTCCTACAATGAGCAGTTCTTC. Full variable domain (remainder filled in from reference TRBV11-2 and TRBJ2-1): EAGVAQSPRYKIIEKRQSVAFWCNPISGHATLYWYQQILGQGPKLLIQFQNNGVVDDSQLPKDRFSAERLKGVDSTLKIQPAKLEDSAVYLCASSLDSSSYNEQFFGPGTRLTVL.